This T cell receptor beta chain was documented in a study of CD8+CD57+ T cells in acquired aplastic anemia (dated by TCRdb to 2016 to 2018). For context, the study as a whole: DNA extracted from sorted CD4+ and CD8+ cells had a mean of about 3.3 ug, with a range of roughly 0.2 to 30 ug. CD8+CD57+ expansion was defined as frequency above the mean frequency observed in healthy subjects. What the research found in general, with its limitations: CD8+ Simpson's diversity did not differ significantly between patients and healthy controls (P=0.060). Around 31 CD8+ CDR3 sequences were shared between patients and controls but appeared highly expressed in patients and within their immunodominant clones.

CDR1 and CDR2 (DFQATT, SNEGSKA) derive from the germline V gene (reference sequence). Trimming accounts for 0 bases at V and 5 bases at J, while the number of junction bases matched to no gene is 6. Spanning cysteine to phenylalanine, the CDR3 consists of 14 amino acids. The sequence is cut down to CDR3 DNA, 42 bases in frame from base 1. TCR beta VDJ combination and CDR3 sequence profiling used genomic DNA as the template. An Illumina HiSeq 2000 was the platform used for TCR repertoire sequencing. In the authors' own workflow: TRBV/TRBJ rearrangement plots, CDR3 size and DJ length profiles, and Simpson's diversity index were used to evaluate the repertoires. The immunodominant clone was defined as the most abundant DNA sequence in deep sequencing data. CDR3 amino acid sequences were screened for sharing across subjects and compared with published repertoires and the VDJdb database. TCRdb ran its own pipeline on the public reads, namely fastp trimming at Q25 and MiXCR clone calling, and kept in-frame beta chains. Under each unique CDR3 protein, matching rows form one entry showing the most common genes and DNA. These V and J calls are TCRdb output, not the study's own analysis. Across this sample there are hundreds of thousands of distinct CDR3 sequences, with approximately 60% seen only once. In total, the top ten clones hold around 1.3% of the sample.

Flow cytometry had shown CD8+CD57+ cell expansion in the patients selected for sequencing. Every patient had severe acquired aplastic anemia, diagnosed using the International Study of Aplastic Anemia and Agranulocytosis and Camitta criteria. No patient had received any therapy when blood was sampled. In this study, sorted CD4+ and CD8+ T cells from the blood of healthy subjects and of severe aplastic anemia patients had their TCR repertoires deep-sequenced. Patients were enrolled in the USA under clinicaltrials.gov protocols 00001620, 01623167, 00001397, 00071045, 00081523 and 00961064. Ficoll-Paque density gradient centrifugation was used to isolate peripheral blood mononuclear cells. Before DNA was extracted, CD4+ and CD8+ T cells were sorted using either FACS or magnetic beads. Comments on this clonotype: Its antigen remains undetermined. No much larger clone exists at a distance of one base, and base qualities are not known.

Sample: sorted CD4+, CD8+, or CD8+CD57+ T cells (not recorded which) from PBMCs. The chain was built from TRBV20-1 and TRBJ2-7, with TRBD2 identical over 8 junction bases. This receptor was identified in a human donor with aplastic anemia. DNA sequence: TGCAGTGCTAGAGAGGGTAGCGGGGCGAACGAGCAGTACTTC. It translates as CSAREGSGANEQYF.